The 5 T cell receptor beta chains below come from one sample, sequenced in a study of early T cells in non-severe SARS-CoV-2 infection. From the 5' RACE reads, TCRdb called clonotypes with MiXCR, one entry per CDR3 protein. This sample yields roughly 80,000 distinct CDR3 sequences, of which 15% to 19% are seen a single time; more than 10% belongs to the top ten. The sequenced material came from whole blood. These receptors were taken from an adult who was a healthcare worker with PCR-confirmed SARS-CoV-2 infection or an uninfected control (not recorded which).

V usage is TRBV11-2 and J usage is TRBJ2-2, with TRBD1 as a possible D gene (5 bases). V was shortened by 3 bases and J by 0 bases, with 14 bases between the two germline ends. The CDR3 length is 17 residues. Germline V gene data show CDR1 as SGHAT and CDR2 as FQNNGV. Here the CDR3 reads CASSLSYRLANTGELFF. The CDR3 nucleotides read TGTGCCAGCAGCTTGAGTTACAGGCTCGCGAACACCGGGGAGCTGTTTTTT.

This clonotype was seen more than once but under ten times. This rearrangement joins TRBV6-1 to TRBJ1-2; a weak D match, TRBD1 (5 bases). CDR3 length: 11 amino acids. V lost 5 bases and J 5 bases, leaving 6 bases between the germline ends. Germline CDR1 MNHNS, CDR2 SASEGT. CDR3 protein: CASSSGYGYTF. As DNA, the CDR3 is TGTGCCAGCAGTTCAGGGTATGGCTACACCTTC.

This clonotype was seen repeatedly, ten times or more. The chain links TRBV19 to TRBJ2-6; D call uncertain. This CDR3 comprises 18 residues. Per germline, CDR1 LNHDA and CDR2 SQIVND (reference sequence). The V end was cut by 1 base, the J end by 4 bases, with 17 bases between. DNA of the CDR3: TGTGCCAGTAGTATAGTGACGGGCCACGGTTCCGGGGCCAACGTCCTGACTTTC. As protein: CASSIVTGHGSGANVLTF.

This clonotype was observed many times. V and J are TRBV27 and TRBJ2-2, with D perhaps matching TRBD1 or TRBD2 (6 bases each). CDR1 is MNHEY, CDR2 SMNVEV, per germline (reference sequence). This CDR3 is built from 17 residues. Trimming stripped 6 bases from V and 3 bases from J, with 20 bases between. CDR3 amino acids: CASSLDRLGVDTGELFF. The CDR3 DNA is TGTGCCAGCAGCCTGGACAGACTAGGGGTGGACACCGGGGAGCTGTTTTTT.

This clonotype was counted between two and nine times. The chain employs TRBV27 and TRBJ2-1; weak D call: TRBD1 (5 bases). The CDR3 has 14 amino acids. Germline V gene lookup returns CDR1 MNHEY and CDR2 SMNVEV (reference sequence). V lost 3 bases and J lost 3, with 9 bases in between. The CDR3 DNA sequence: TGTGCCAGCAGTTTCCAGGGATACTACAATGAGCAGTTCTTC. Amino acid sequence: CASSFQGYYNEQFF.